One sample yielded the 10 T cell receptor beta chains listed below, sequenced in a study of blood T cell repertoires in COVID-19. Profiling relied on immunoSEQ multiplex PCR, and the TCRdb table lists in-frame clones only, not all of them. The repertoire holds 53,000 or so clones, with just under 80% as singletons. Sequenced: peripheral blood. The receptors were sampled from a human donor with active or convalescent COVID-19. The donor label of this sample is uncertain.

The gene calls are TRBV14 and TRBJ2-3; D is unresolved. V was shortened by 0 bases and J by 6 bases, with 7 bases between the two germline ends. In germline, CDR1 is SGHDN, CDR2 FVKESK. This CDR3 has 13 amino acids. CDR3 DNA: TGTGCCAGCAGCCAAGATCTCGGGGATACGCAGTATTTT. Residues: CASSQDLGDTQYF.

This clone was counted between two and nine times. V usage is TRBV18 and J usage is TRBJ1-4; 8 bases match TRBD1. V gave up 4 bases and J gave up 1 base; unmatched junction bases: 2. The CDR3 runs to 15 residues. Per germline, CDR1 KGHSH and CDR2 LQKENI. CDR3 sequence reads: CASSRDRGTNEKLFF. CDR3 DNA: TGTGCCAGCTCACGTGACAGGGGAACTAATGAAAAACTGTTTTTT.

V usage is TRBV3-1 (or the pseudogene TRBV3-2) and J usage is TRBJ2-1; 11 bases are shared with TRBD2. The trim removed 2 bases at V and 7 bases at J, leaving 13 bases unmatched. The CDR3 has 18 residues. Germline V gives CDR1 LGHDT, CDR2 YNNKEL (reference sequence). The CDR3 coding sequence is TGTGCCAGCAGCCAATTGTCTAGCGGGAGGACCGAGGGGAATGAGCAGTTCTTC. Its protein product is CASSQLSSGRTEGNEQFF.

Concerning this clone: At one end the junction does not follow the germline gene, possibly because of a read error. The V gene is TRBV7-3, the J gene TRBJ2-6, with D maybe TRBD1 (5 bases). From germline, CDR1 is SGHTA and CDR2 FQGTGA. This CDR3 contains 12 residues. The CDR3 here is CASSLGASVLTF. The CDR3, as DNA: TGTGCCAGCAGCTTAGGGGCCAGCGTCCTGACTTTC.

The rearrangement uses TRBV11-3 and TRBJ1-1; TRBD1 agrees at 9 bases. CDR3 size: 15 residues. With 4 bases clipped from V and 5 bases from J, the junction kept 8 bases outside the gene matches. The germline V gene encodes CDR1 SGHNT and CDR2 YENEEA. CDR3 coding DNA: TGTGCCAGCAGCTCTGGAGGGACAGGGTCGACTGAAGCTTTCTTT. As protein: CASSSGGTGSTEAFF.

This clone was observed a single time. CDR3 coding DNA: TGTGCCAGTAGCCTCCCCGGGGGGAGGGCAGCCAACGTCCTGACTTTC. Amino acid sequence: CASSLPGGRAANVLTF. The chain employs TRBV19 and TRBJ2-6; 7 bases map to TRBD2. V gave up 6 bases and J gave up 7 bases; unmatched junction bases: 12. CDR1 and CDR2 (germline): LNHDA, SQIVND (reference sequence). The CDR3 extends over 16 amino acids.

The J gene is TRBJ1-5, the V gene TRBV7-2; 8 bases are shared with TRBD1. The junction had 5 bases not matched to a gene; V was cut back by 4 bases and J by 6 bases. Germline V CDR1 and CDR2: SGHTA, FQGNSA. This CDR3 has 14 amino acids. For the CDR3, the DNA is TGTGCCAGCAGCTACCGACAGGGGCGTCAGCCCCAGCATTTT. Amino acids: CASSYRQGRQPQHF. Complete variable domain (other parts from reference TRBV7-2 and TRBJ1-5): GAGVSQSPSNKVTEKGKDVELRCDPISGHTALYWYRQSLGQGLEFLIYFQGNSAPDKSGLPSDRFSAERTGGSVSTLTIQRTQQEDSAVYLCASSYRQGRQPQHFGDGTRLSIL.

V and J are TRBV24-1 and TRBJ2-7; the match to TRBD1 covers 11 bases. The CDR3 has 16 residues. The V gene's germline CDR1 is KGHDR and CDR2 SFDVKD. The junction had 5 bases not matched to a gene; V was cut back by 3 bases and J by 2 bases. CDR3 amino acids: CATSDKRGQGAYEQYF. In DNA form, the CDR3 reads TGTGCCACCAGTGATAAAAGGGGACAGGGGGCCTACGAGCAGTACTTC.

The rearrangement uses TRBV24-1 and TRBJ1-2, with D unclear. The CDR3 sequence is 12 residues long. V was trimmed by 9 bases and J by 0 bases, leaving 7 bases between them. Germline V lookup: CDR1 KGHDR, CDR2 SFDVKD. The CDR3 loop reads CATRAANYGYTF. CDR3 sequence (DNA): TGTGCCACCCGCGCGGCTAACTATGGCTACACCTTC.

The chain couples TRBV7-3 to TRBJ2-5; 9 bases match TRBD1. After removal of 3 bases from V and 5 bases from J, the junction contained 1 base not matched to a gene. Germline assignment: CDR1 SGHTA and CDR2 FQGTGA. The CDR3 runs 13 residues. CDR3 bases: TGTGCCAGCAGCTTGACAGGGGGGGAGACCCAGTACTTC. This translates into CASSLTGGETQYF.